This paragraph reports one TCR beta chain. The data belong to a study of CXCR3-negative and CXCR3-positive naive CD8 T cells. The CDR3 length is 13 residues. CDR1 and CDR2 (germline): MNHEY, SMNVEV (reference sequence). Carrying UMI labels, the TRB cDNA libraries were prepared through 5' RACE. TCRdb re-called the 5' RACE reads, yielding one record per CDR3 amino acid sequence without DNA. The sample holds about 45,000 distinct CDR3 sequences. The receptor's source is a human donor in good health. Some clones in this sample may be carry-over from other donors' samples. Specimen: naive CXCR3- CD8+ T cells from blood. Stated subset: CD45RO-CCR7+CD27+CD95- naive CD8+ T cells lacking CXCR3 (TNR3-). The V gene is TRBV27, the J gene TRBJ2-2. Here the CDR3 reads CASSLGQPGELFF.